The next 25 T cell receptor beta chains were all read from a single sample in a study of blood T cell repertoires in COVID-19. Data came from immunoSEQ multiplex PCR; TCRdb stores just in-frame clones and leaves some out. The data contain almost 400,000 clones, roughly nine tenths of them singletons. Input material: PBMCs or T cells enriched from blood (not recorded which). These receptors were obtained from a woman aged 25 to 39 who had recovered from COVID-19.

The chain has TRBV9 and TRBJ2-2; 9 nucleotides agree with TRBD2. Trimming removed 0 bases from V and 2 bases from J; junction bases left unmatched: 2. CDR3 length: 16 residues. CDR1 and CDR2 from the germline V gene are SGDLS and YYNGEE. CDR3 loop: CASSVVAGANTGELFF. The CDR3 coding sequence is TGTGCCAGCAGCGTAGTAGCGGGGGCTAACACCGGGGAGCTGTTTTTT.

This sequence joins TRBV18 and TRBJ1-1; D is possibly TRBD1 (6 bases). The CDR3 has 15 amino acids. The V gene's germline CDR1 is KGHSH and CDR2 LQKENI. Trimming cost V 2 bases and J 1 base, with 11 bases left between them. The CDR3 nucleotides are TGTGCCAGCTCACCAGGGGGCTTAGGGAACACTGAAGCTTTCTTT. It encodes CASSPGGLGNTEAFF.

The chain employs TRBV27 and TRBJ2-7, with 9 bases that match TRBD1. CDR1 MNHEY and CDR2 SMNVEV come from the germline V gene (reference sequence). The CDR3 runs 13 residues. V lost 4 bases and J lost 3; bases outside the gene matches: 1. The CDR3: CASSWDRDYEQYF. In DNA form, the CDR3 reads TGTGCCAGCAGTTGGGACAGGGACTACGAGCAGTACTTC.

This chain uses TRBV11-2 with TRBJ2-5, with TRBD2 as a possible D gene (5 bases). Germline loops: CDR1 SGHAT, CDR2 FQNNGV. CDR3 length equals 13 residues. V shed 1 base and J shed 8 bases, with 11 bases lying between them. CDR3 loop: CASSLGGQKTQYF. The CDR3 nucleotides read TGTGCCAGCAGCTTAGGAGGGCAGAAAACCCAGTACTTC.

This clone appeared a single time. In nucleotides, the CDR3 is TGTGCCAGCAGTGACCGAGCGGGAGCCCCGGGGAATGAGCAGTTCTTC. It yields the protein CASSDRAGAPGNEQFF. The chain combines TRBV6-4 with TRBJ2-1; 8 bases are a match to TRBD2. The length of the CDR3 is 16 residues. CDR1 and CDR2 from the germline V gene are MRHNA and SNTAGT. Trimming at V came to 2 bases and at J to 7 bases, leaving 10 bases not matched to a gene.

The rearrangement uses TRBV4-1 and TRBJ2-1; D is perhaps TRBD1 (5 bases). This CDR3 is built from 18 residues. Germline V lookup: CDR1 MGHRA, CDR2 YSYEKL. V was shortened by 3 bases and J by 0 bases, with 18 bases between the two germline ends. CDR3 nucleotide sequence: TGCGCCAGCAGCCACATATCAAACAGGATCTCCTCCTACAATGAGCAGTTCTTC. Translated, it gives CASSHISNRISSYNEQFF.

This chain joins TRBV5-1 and TRBJ1-3, with D hard to call. Germline CDR1 SGHRS, CDR2 YFSETQ. CDR3 length: 17 amino acids. Trimming removed 1 base at V and 4 bases at J, with 18 bases between. The CDR3 spells CASSLTVGVAGGNTIYF. The DNA for the CDR3 is TGCGCCAGCAGCTTGACAGTCGGGGTTGCTGGAGGAAACACCATATATTTT. Supplemented by reference TRBV5-1 and TRBJ1-3, the full variable domain reads KAGVTQTPRYLIKTRGQQVTLSCSPISGHRSVSWYQQTPGQGLQFLFEYFSETQRNKGNFPGRFSGRQFSNSRSEMNVSTLELGDSALYLCASSLTVGVAGGNTIYFGEGSWLTVV.

The chain recombines TRBV27 with TRBJ1-2; 9 nucleotides agree with TRBD1. The CDR3 is 14 residues long. V gave up 6 bases and J gave up 7 bases; unmatched junction bases: 9. Germline V gives CDR1 MNHEY, CDR2 SMNVEV (reference sequence). The CDR3 DNA reads as TGTGCCAGCAGCTGGGCACAGGGGGCGTTTGGCTACACCTTC. Translated, it gives CASSWAQGAFGYTF.

The chain is built from TRBV29-1 and TRBJ2-1; 7 nucleotides agree with TRBD2. Germline V gene data show CDR1 as SQVTM and CDR2 as ANQGSEA. This CDR3 spans 15 amino acids. Germline trimming cut 7 bases from V and 3 bases from J; bases unmatched to any gene: 12. The CDR3 here is CSGQPGGSVYNEQFF. The CDR3 DNA is TGCAGCGGACAACCGGGCGGGAGCGTCTACAATGAGCAGTTCTTC.

The chain is built from TRBV4-3 and TRBJ1-2, with 7 bases matching TRBD1. With 0 bases clipped from V and 0 bases from J, the junction kept 4 bases outside the gene matches. Germline-derived CDR1 and CDR2 are LGHNA and YSLEER. CDR3 length equals 16 residues. CDR3 nucleotide sequence: TGCGCCAGCAGCCAAGACGCAGGGGGAACTAACTATGGCTACACCTTC. This sequence encodes CASSQDAGGTNYGYTF.

The chain employs TRBV5-1 and TRBJ2-3; 12 nucleotides align to TRBD1. Looked up from germline, CDR1 is SGHRS and CDR2 is YFSETQ. J lost 6 bases, V lost 0 bases, and 8 bases had no gene match. The CDR3 loop spans 17 amino acids. This CDR3 reads CASSLGSWDRGLDTQYF. For the CDR3, the DNA is TGCGCCAGCAGCTTGGGGTCATGGGACAGGGGGCTTGATACGCAGTATTTT.

The chain links TRBV5-1 to TRBJ2-1; possibly TRBD2 for D (5 bases). The CDR3 length is 15 residues. Trimming shortened V by 0 bases and J by 4 bases, and 11 bases separated the two germline ends. Germline CDR1 and CDR2: SGHRS and YFSETQ. CDR3: CASSLAPLGYNEQFF. Written as DNA, the CDR3 is TGCGCCAGCAGCTTGGCCCCACTAGGGTACAATGAGCAGTTCTTC.

The chain employs TRBV12-2 and TRBJ2-4; whether TRBD2, the table's D call, matches the DNA was not checked. TRBV12-2 is a listed pseudogene. CDR3 length equals 17 residues. The CDR3 bases are TGTGCAAGTCGCATCTTAGAAGCCGGGATTAAGAAAAACATTCAGTACTTC. Translation: CASRILEAGIKKNIQYF.

V usage is TRBV5-1 and J usage is TRBJ1-2; 7 positions agree with TRBD1. The junction had 8 bases not matched to a gene; V was cut back by 0 bases and J by 6 bases. Germline assignment: CDR1 SGHRS and CDR2 YFSETQ. The CDR3 totals 15 residues. CDR3 in DNA: TGCGCCAGCAGCTTGGGGGGACAGTATAATCATGGCTACACCTTC. It specifies CASSLGGQYNHGYTF.

The V call is TRBV7-2, the J call TRBJ1-1; 7 bases line up with TRBD1. V lost 3 bases to trimming and J lost 3 bases; unmatched junction nucleotides: 4. Germline V gene sequence: CDR1 SGHTA, CDR2 FQGNSA. The length of the CDR3 is 14 residues. The CDR3 DNA reads TGTGCCAGCAGCTTTAGTCAGGGGGACACTGAAGCTTTCTTT. This sequence encodes CASSFSQGDTEAFF.

The V gene is TRBV24-1, the J gene TRBJ2-4; 7 bases are shared with TRBD1. The germline V gene encodes CDR1 KGHDR and CDR2 SFDVKD. V was clipped by 9 bases and J by 4 bases; unmatched bases: 5. This CDR3 is 13 amino acids long. The CDR3 here is CATGDRVKNIQYF. The CDR3 DNA follows: TGTGCCACCGGGGACAGAGTAAAAAACATTCAGTACTTC.

The V gene is TRBV6-1, the J gene TRBJ2-5; D gene uncertain. The germline CDR1 and CDR2 sequences are MNHNS and SASEGT. Deletions cut 2 bases from V and 5 bases from J, with 15 bases between. The length of the CDR3 is 15 residues. CDR3: CASSELYTSRETQYF. CDR3 DNA: TGTGCCAGCAGTGAATTATATACTTCTAGGGAGACCCAGTACTTC.

The V gene is TRBV11-3, the J gene TRBJ2-3; 7 bases are shared with TRBD1. CDR3 size: 19 residues. Germline V CDR1 and CDR2: SGHNT, YENEEA. Trimming removed 0 bases from V and 7 bases from J; junction bases left unmatched: 19. The CDR3 DNA reads as TGTGCCAGCAGCTTAGACGCAAGAAGACCGGGACAGAGATTTAATACGCAGTATTTT. Its protein product is CASSLDARRPGQRFNTQYF.

The chain joins TRBV28 to TRBJ2-1, with 9 bases aligning to TRBD1. CDR3 length: 21 amino acids. Trimming cost V 5 bases and J 6 bases; bases outside gene matches: 26. Germline values: CDR1 MDHEN, CDR2 SYDVKM. CDR3 bases: TGTGCCAGCAGTCCTTGGACAGGGGTTATTTGGGTTTTTGGGTTTTTCAATGAGCAGTTCTTC. Translation gives CASSPWTGVIWVFGFFNEQFF.

The chain is built from TRBV9 and TRBJ1-2, with 8 bases that match TRBD1. CDR1 is SGDLS, CDR2 YYNGEE, per germline. The CDR3 sequence is 12 residues long. V lost 0 bases, J lost 10 bases, and 2 bases stayed unmatched. The CDR3 DNA follows: TGTGCCAGCAGCGTAGGGACAGGGACCTACACCTTC. It yields the protein CASSVGTGTYTF. The full variable domain, its missing parts supplied by reference TRBV9 and TRBJ1-2, is DSGVTQTPKHLITATGQRVTLRCSPRSGDLSVYWYQQSLDQGLQFLIQYYNGEERAKGNILERFSAQQFPDLHSELNLSSLELGDSALYFCASSVGTGTYTFGSGTRLTVV.

The rearrangement links TRBV5-1 to TRBJ1-1, with a tentative D call TRBD1 (5 bases). The germline gives CDR1 SGHRS, CDR2 YFSETQ. V lost 0 bases and J lost 6, with 12 bases in between. The CDR3 extends over 14 amino acids. The CDR3 is CASSLEGRQSEAFF. The CDR3 coding sequence is TGCGCCAGCAGCTTGGAGGGGCGACAGTCTGAAGCTTTCTTT. The variable domain in full, with the rest retrieved from reference TRBV5-1 and TRBJ1-1, is KAGVTQTPRYLIKTRGQQVTLSCSPISGHRSVSWYQQTPGQGLQFLFEYFSETQRNKGNFPGRFSGRQFSNSRSEMNVSTLELGDSALYLCASSLEGRQSEAFFGQGTRLTVV.

The chain couples TRBV6-4 to TRBJ1-1; D may be TRBD1 (5 bases). The V and J ends lost 5 bases and 4 bases respectively, with 14 bases between them. The CDR3 length is 14 residues. From germline, CDR1 is MRHNA and CDR2 SNTAGT. As DNA, the CDR3 is TGTGCCAGCAGTAAGACAGACAAAGGCACTGAAGCTTTCTTT. Amino acids: CASSKTDKGTEAFF.

The chain employs TRBV19 and TRBJ1-2; D possibly corresponds to TRBD1 (6 bases). CDR1 and CDR2 from the germline V gene are LNHDA and SQIVND (reference sequence). This CDR3 region has 15 residues. Trimming cost V 3 bases and J 6 bases, with 17 bases left between them. DNA of the CDR3: TGTGCCAGTAGTATGCTTGGGCAGGGGAGGGATGGCTACACCTTC. Protein product: CASSMLGQGRDGYTF.

V usage is TRBV7-9 and J usage is TRBJ1-1; D ambiguous. V was pared by 1 base and J by 6 bases, with 6 bases between. Per the germline V gene, CDR1 is SEHNR and CDR2 is FQNEAQ (reference sequence). This CDR3 has 12 amino acids. This CDR3 is CASSLDNSEAFF. CDR3 bases: TGTGCCAGCAGCTTAGACAATTCTGAAGCTTTCTTT.

The chain employs TRBV5-1 and TRBJ2-7, with a weak D call TRBD2 (6 bases). V was shortened by 4 bases and J by 0 bases, with 23 bases between the two germline ends. Germline CDR1 and CDR2: SGHRS and YFSETQ. CDR3 length equals 18 residues. Here the CDR3 DNA reads TGCGCCAGCAGCCAAAAACCCCTGTTGCGGGGAAGCTCCTACGAGCAGTACTTC. Protein product: CASSQKPLLRGSSYEQYF.